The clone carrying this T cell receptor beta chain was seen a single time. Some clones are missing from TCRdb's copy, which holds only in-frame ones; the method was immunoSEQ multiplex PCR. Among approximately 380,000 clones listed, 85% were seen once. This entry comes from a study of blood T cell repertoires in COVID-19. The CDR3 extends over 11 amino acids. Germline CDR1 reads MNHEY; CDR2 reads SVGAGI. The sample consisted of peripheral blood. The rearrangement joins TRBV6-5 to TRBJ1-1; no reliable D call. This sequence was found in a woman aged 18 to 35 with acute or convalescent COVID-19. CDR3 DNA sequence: TGTGTCCCATCCGGGATCACTGAAGCTTTCTTT. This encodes CVPSGITEAFF.